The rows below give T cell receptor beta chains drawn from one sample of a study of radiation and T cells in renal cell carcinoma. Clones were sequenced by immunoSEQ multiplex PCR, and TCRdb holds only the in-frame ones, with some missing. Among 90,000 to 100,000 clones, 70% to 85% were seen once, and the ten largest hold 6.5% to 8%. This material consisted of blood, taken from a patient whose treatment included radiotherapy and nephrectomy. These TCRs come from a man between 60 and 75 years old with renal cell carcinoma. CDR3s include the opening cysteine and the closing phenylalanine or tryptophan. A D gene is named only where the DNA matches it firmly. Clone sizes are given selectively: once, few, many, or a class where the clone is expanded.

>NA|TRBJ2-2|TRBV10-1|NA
TGCGCCAGCAGTGAGGGGGACACGAACACCGGGGAGCTGTTTTTT
CASSEGDTNTGELFF
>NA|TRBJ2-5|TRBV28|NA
TGTGCCAGCAGTTTACAGGGATCAGGGGGGGAGACCCAGTACTTC
CASSLQGSGGETQYF
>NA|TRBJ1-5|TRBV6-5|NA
TGTGCCAGCAGTCGTTGGCAGGGTGGAAATCAGCCCCAGCATTTT
CASSRWQGGNQPQHF
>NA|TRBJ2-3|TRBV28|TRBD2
TGTGCCAGCAGTTTGGGGACTAGATTCGGGGATACGCAGTATTTT
CASSLGTRFGDTQYF
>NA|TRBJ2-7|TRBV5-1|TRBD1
TGCGCCAGCAGGACGTCGGGACAGGCCATCTACGAGCAGTACTTC
CASRTSGQAIYEQYF
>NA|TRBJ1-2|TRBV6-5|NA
TGTGCCAGCAGTCACCCACAGGGAACGGGTACCTTC
CASSHPQGTGTF
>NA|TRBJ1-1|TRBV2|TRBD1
TGTGCCAGCGACAGGGGAACGAACACTGAAGCTTTCTTT
CASDRGTNTEAFF
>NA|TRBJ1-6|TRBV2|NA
TGTGCCAGCAGTGAAATAGGGAATTCACCCCTCCACTTT
CASSEIGNSPLHF
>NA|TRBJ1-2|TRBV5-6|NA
TGTGCCAGCAGCTTTACAGGGAGAAACTATGGCTACACCTTC
CASSFTGRNYGYTF
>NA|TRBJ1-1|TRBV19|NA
TGTGCCAGTAGTACGGGGATTTGGACTGAAGCTTTCTTT
CASSTGIWTEAFF
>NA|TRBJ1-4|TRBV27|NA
TGTGCCAGCAGTTTTAAAAGCAGAAATGAAAAACTGTTTTTT
CASSFKSRNEKLFF
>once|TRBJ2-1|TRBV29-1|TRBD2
TGCAGCGTTGAAGATCCGGGACTAGCGGACTTATCTACTGAGCAGTTCTTC
CSVEDPGLADLSTEQFF
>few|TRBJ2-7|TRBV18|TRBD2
TGTGCCAGCTCTCCCGTAATGGCGGGGGGCTCCTACGAGCAGTACTTC
CASSPVMAGGSYEQYF
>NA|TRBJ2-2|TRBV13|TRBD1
TGTGCCAGCAGCCTACAGGGGGCGCTTGGGTTGTTTTTT
CASSLQGALGLFF
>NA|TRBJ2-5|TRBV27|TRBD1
TGTGCCAGCAGTCTAAGGTATCCCTTTAGGGACAGACAAGAGACCCAGTACTTC
CASSLRYPFRDRQETQYF
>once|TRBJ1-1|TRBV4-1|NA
TGCGCCAGCAGCCCGATTCTACGGGGGGGTGAAGCTTTCTTT
CASSPILRGGEAFF
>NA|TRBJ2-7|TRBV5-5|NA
TGTGCCAGCAGCGCACGACAGAGCCTCAGCACATACGAGCAGTACTTC
CASSARQSLSTYEQYF
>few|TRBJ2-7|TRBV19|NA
TGTGCCAGTAGTATCACCTCCGGGACACTTTACGAGCAGTACTTC
CASSITSGTLYEQYF
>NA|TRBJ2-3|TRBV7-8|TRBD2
TGTGCCAGCAGCTTGGGACTAGCGGGAGATACGCAGTATTTT
CASSLGLAGDTQYF
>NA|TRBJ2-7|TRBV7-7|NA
TGTGCCAGCAGCCCTGGCCCAGGGGAGCAGTACTTC
CASSPGPGEQYF
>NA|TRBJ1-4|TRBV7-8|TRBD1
TGTGCCAGCAGCTTCAAGACAGGGAGGGATGAAAAACTGTTTTTT
CASSFKTGRDEKLFF
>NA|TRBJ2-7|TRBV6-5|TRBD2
TGTGCCAGCACTAGAGCGGGAACTTACGAGCAGTACTTC
CASTRAGTYEQYF
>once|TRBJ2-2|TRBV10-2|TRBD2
TGCGCCAGCATTGGACTAGCGGGAGGGCCGTCCGGGGAGCTGTTTTTT
CASIGLAGGPSGELFF
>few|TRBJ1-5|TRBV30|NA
TGTGCCTGGAGTCGGCAAGGCAATCAGCCCCAGCATTTT
CAWSRQGNQPQHF
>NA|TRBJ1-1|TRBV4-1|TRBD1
TGCGCCAGCAGCCAGTACGAGGGACAGCAGAACACTGAAGCTTTCTTT
CASSQYEGQQNTEAFF
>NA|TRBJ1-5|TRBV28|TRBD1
TGTGCCAGCAGTTCCTTCGCCCGACAGGGTTCGGAGCTGAATCAGCCCCAGCATTTT
CASSSFARQGSELNQPQHF
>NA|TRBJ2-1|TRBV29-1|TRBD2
TGCAGCGTGTCTTTGGGACTAAGCCCTGAGGTGGAGCAGTTCTTC
CSVSLGLSPEVEQFF
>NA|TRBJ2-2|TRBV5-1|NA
TGCGCCAGCAGCTTGGCCATGGGGAACACCGGGGAGCTGTTTTTT
CASSLAMGNTGELFF
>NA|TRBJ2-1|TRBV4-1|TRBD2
TGCGCCAGCAGCCCGGGACTAGCGAACTACAATGAGCAGTTCTTC
CASSPGLANYNEQFF
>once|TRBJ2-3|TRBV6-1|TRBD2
TGTGCCAGCAGCGATAGCGGGGCAAGCACAGATACGCAGTATTTT
CASSDSGASTDTQYF
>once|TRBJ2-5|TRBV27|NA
TGTGCCAGCGGGGGGGCCGCGGCAGGGAGGCAAGAAGAGACCCAGTACTTC
CASGGAAAGRQEETQYF
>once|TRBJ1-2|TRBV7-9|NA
TGTGCCAGCAGCTTTGGGACTGTAAAGGGAGGCTACACCTTC
CASSFGTVKGGYTF
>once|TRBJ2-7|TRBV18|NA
TGTGCCAGCTCACCACCCGGCAGAACCCTCGCTTACGAGCAGTACTTC
CASSPPGRTLAYEQYF
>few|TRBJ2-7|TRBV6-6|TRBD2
TGTGCCAGCACCCAACTAGCGGGAGTTGGGGAGCAGTACTTC
CASTQLAGVGEQYF
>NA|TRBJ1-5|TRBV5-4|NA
TGTGCCAGCAGCACTCCGTTGGGGGGGGGCTCGAGACAGCCCCAGCATTTT
CASSTPLGGGSRQPQHF
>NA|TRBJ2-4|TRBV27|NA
TGTGCCAGCAGTCCAACCCCTGCGGCGGAAAACATTCAGTACTTC
CASSPTPAAENIQYF
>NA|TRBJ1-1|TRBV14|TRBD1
TGTGCCAGCAGCCAAGTAGTCGGCAGGGGGTCCGGAGCTTTCTTT
CASSQVVGRGSGAFF
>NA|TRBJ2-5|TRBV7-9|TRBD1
TGTGCCAGCAGCTTCACCTTCCGGGACAGTGATCCCCAAGAGACCCAGTACTTC
CASSFTFRDSDPQETQYF
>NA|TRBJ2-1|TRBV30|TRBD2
TGTGCCTGGAAACTAGCGGGAGTCTACAATGAGCAGTTCTTC
CAWKLAGVYNEQFF
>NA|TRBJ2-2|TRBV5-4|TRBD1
TGTGCCAGCAGCCGACAGGGGGCCGGGGAGCTGTTTTTT
CASSRQGAGELFF
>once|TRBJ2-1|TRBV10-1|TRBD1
TGCGCCAGCAGTGACCCCGGTCAGGGGGCGAACAATGAGCAGTTCTTC
CASSDPGQGANNEQFF